These 18 T cell receptor beta chains originate from one sample sequenced in a study of T-cell memory formation after mild COVID-19 (dated by TCRdb to 2020 to 2023). Preparation of the library involved 5' RACE. Sequenced using an Illumina NovaSeq 6000. TCRdb applied fastp at Q25 and MiXCR to the public reads, then kept only in-frame beta chains. Each entry merges the rows of one CDR3 protein and shows their most common DNA and genes. The sample profile shows about 410,000 distinct CDR3 sequences; under 20% of them were found once. Jointly, the top ten make up roughly 21% of the sample. Sequenced input: PBMCs or a T cell subset sorted from them (not recorded which). The receptors were gathered from a man younger than 30 who had mild COVID-19 (a few samples of this study predate the infection). The sample titles of this study are shuffled in the database, so cell type and time point are left out; the donor was told from shared clones.

This chain links TRBV11-2 with TRBJ1-5; no reliable D call. Trimming stripped 0 bases from V and 9 bases from J, with 9 bases between. Per germline, CDR1 SGHAT and CDR2 FQNNGV. The CDR3 is 13 residues long. The CDR3 loop reads CASSLDRLRPQHF. The CDR3 DNA is TGTGCCAGCAGCTTAGACAGGCTGAGGCCCCAGCATTTT.

The J gene is TRBJ1-2, the V gene TRBV6-6; tentative D call: TRBD1 (6 bases). Germline lookup yields CDR1 MNHNY and CDR2 SVGAGI (reference sequence). This CDR3 has 14 amino acids. Trimming left V 2 bases short and J 3 bases short, with 10 bases between. CDR3 region: CASSYGGADYGYTF. The CDR3, as DNA: TGTGCCAGCAGTTACGGGGGCGCGGACTATGGCTACACCTTC.

The chain recombines TRBV11-2 with TRBJ1-2, with a weak D call TRBD1 (5 bases). Germline V gene data show CDR1 as SGHAT and CDR2 as FQNNGV. The length of the CDR3 is 15 residues. V was shortened by 1 base and J by 6 bases, with 15 bases between the two germline ends. In nucleotides, the CDR3 is TGTGCCAGCAGCTTAGGTCCAGGGCTCGAGGATGGCTACACCTTC. Its translation: CASSLGPGLEDGYTF. Variable domain in full (rest from reference TRBV11-2 and TRBJ1-2): EAGVAQSPRYKIIEKRQSVAFWCNPISGHATLYWYQQILGQGPKLLIQFQNNGVVDDSQLPKDRFSAERLKGVDSTLKIQPAKLEDSAVYLCASSLGPGLEDGYTFGSGTRLTVV.

This chain uses TRBV20-1 with TRBJ1-1; no clear D gene. Germline CDR1 DFQATT, CDR2 SNEGSKA (reference sequence). V was cut by 3 bases and J by 1 base, with 9 bases left in between. The length of the CDR3 is 13 residues. The CDR3 protein is CSARTLGNTEAFF. The CDR3 nucleotides read TGCAGTGCTAGGACCTTGGGGAACACTGAAGCTTTCTTT.

This clonotype appeared a few times. The CDR3 protein is CASRTSAGGRDTQYF. CDR3 in DNA: TGTGCCAGCAGGACAAGTGCGGGGGGGAGGGATACGCAGTATTTT. The chain uses TRBV12-3 or TRBV12-4 and TRBJ2-3; 9 nucleotides align to TRBD2. This CDR3 comprises 15 residues. Trimming cost V 6 bases and J 6 bases; bases outside gene matches: 10.

This clonotype has a handful of counts. The V and J genes are TRBV7-2 and TRBJ2-1; tentative D call: TRBD2 (5 bases). V dropped 8 bases and J dropped 0 bases, with 17 bases sitting between them. Germline V lookup: CDR1 SGHTA, CDR2 FQGNSA. This CDR3 has 16 amino acids. The CDR3 DNA reads as TGTGCCAGCTTACGATTTGGACTCAGCTCCTACAATGAGCAGTTCTTC. This sequence encodes CASLRFGLSSYNEQFF. Together with reference TRBV7-2 and TRBJ2-1, the CDR3 gives the full variable domain: GAGVSQSPSNKVTEKGKDVELRCDPISGHTALYWYRQSLGQGLEFLIYFQGNSAPDKSGLPSDRFSAERTGGSVSTLTIQRTQQEDSAVYLCASLRFGLSSYNEQFFGPGTRLTVL.

The chain combines TRBV20-1 with TRBJ1-4, with D hard to call. Trimming took off 2 bases at V and 7 bases at J, with 11 bases between the two ends. Per the germline V gene, CDR1 is DFQATT and CDR2 is SNEGSKA (reference sequence). The CDR3 length is 13 residues. CDR3 sequence: CSARRGVSEKLFF. The CDR3, as DNA: TGCAGTGCTAGACGCGGGGTTAGTGAAAAACTGTTTTTT.

This clonotype was recorded a few times. The chain links TRBV7-9 to TRBJ1-1; weak D call: TRBD1 (5 bases). Per germline, CDR1 SEHNR and CDR2 FQNEAQ (reference sequence). Trimming pared 1 base from V and 5 bases from J, leaving 11 bases between. The CDR3 spans 14 residues. CDR3 nucleotide sequence: TGTGCCAGCAGCTTAGAACAGGAAGGAACTGAAGCTTTCTTT. Its translation is CASSLEQEGTEAFF.

V usage is TRBV29-1 and J usage is TRBJ2-5; no clear D gene. Trimming removed 7 bases from V and 3 bases from J, with 12 bases in between. Germline values: CDR1 SQVTM, CDR2 ANQGSEA. The CDR3 is made up of 12 amino acids. The CDR3: CSGYRTEETQYF. The DNA for the CDR3 is TGCAGCGGGTACCGGACCGAAGAGACCCAGTACTTC.

The chain links TRBV2 to TRBJ1-5; no clear D. This CDR3 has 14 residues. Germline CDR1 and CDR2: SNHLY and FYNNEI. Trimming removed 2 bases from V and 5 bases from J, with 10 bases in between. In DNA form, the CDR3 reads TGTGCCAGCAGTGAACAGGTTCTCTATCAGCCCCAGCATTTT. Its translation: CASSEQVLYQPQHF.

V is TRBV28 and J is TRBJ1-3; TRBD1 might be the D (6 bases). Trimming shortened V by 6 bases and J by 3 bases, and 12 bases separated the two germline ends. CDR3 size: 14 residues. CDR1 is MDHEN, CDR2 SYDVKM, per germline. For the CDR3, the DNA is TGTGCCAGCAGGCTGGGGGCGCTTGGAAACACCATATATTTT. Translated, it gives CASRLGALGNTIYF.

A few counts support this clonotype. CDR3 coding DNA: TGTGCCAGCAGCTCTAGACAGGGGGCAGGGGAGACCCAGTACTTC. It translates to CASSSRQGAGETQYF. This chain links TRBV12-3 or TRBV12-4 with TRBJ2-5; 10 bases match TRBD1. The CDR3 length is 15 residues. V lost 6 bases and J lost 5; bases outside the gene matches: 9.

V usage is TRBV20-1 and J usage is TRBJ1-2; D is perhaps TRBD1 (5 bases). Per germline, CDR1 DFQATT and CDR2 SNEGSKA (reference sequence). This CDR3 region has 14 residues. Trimming shortened V by 4 bases and J by 4 bases, and 16 bases separated the two germline ends. In DNA, the CDR3 is TGCAGTGCTAACCGGGACGGCCCTGGCTATGGCTACACCTTC. It is translated as CSANRDGPGYGYTF.

This clonotype has at least ten counts. The chain employs TRBV5-5 and TRBJ2-2, with D possibly matching TRBD2 (5 bases). The CDR3 sequence is 15 residues long. CDR1 is SGHKS and CDR2 is YYEKEE in the germline V gene (reference sequence). The germline V and J ends were trimmed by 5 bases and 1 base, with 12 bases remaining between them. The CDR3 region is CASSGGRGNTGELFF. DNA for the CDR3: TGTGCCAGCAGTGGAGGTCGGGGGAACACCGGGGAGCTGTTTTTT.

The rearrangement links TRBV18 to TRBJ1-5, with D unresolved. V was pared by 2 bases and J by 5 bases, with 13 bases between. The germline gives CDR1 KGHSH, CDR2 LQKENI. The CDR3 is 15 amino acids. The CDR3: CASSPRQGSYQPQHF. The CDR3 DNA follows: TGTGCCAGCTCACCAAGGCAAGGATCTTATCAGCCCCAGCATTTT.

This clonotype has at least ten counts. This chain links TRBV2 with TRBJ2-5; D is unclear. Per the germline V gene, CDR1 is SNHLY and CDR2 is FYNNEI. The V and J ends lost 4 bases and 1 base respectively, with 7 bases between them. The CDR3 covers 13 residues. As DNA, the CDR3 is TGTGCCAGCAGTGTGGGCCTCCAAGAGACCCAGTACTTC. This encodes CASSVGLQETQYF.

This clonotype was seen a few times. The V and J genes are TRBV2 and TRBJ1-5, with D hard to call. The CDR3 sequence is 15 residues long. CDR1 is SNHLY, CDR2 FYNNEI, per germline. V gave up 3 bases and J gave up 1 base, with 10 bases separating them. The CDR3 protein is CASSERFRSNQPQHF. The CDR3 region has the DNA TGTGCCAGCAGTGAGAGGTTCAGGAGCAATCAGCCCCAGCATTTT.

A few counts support this clonotype. The rearrangement uses TRBV4-3 and TRBJ1-4; possibly TRBD1 for D (6 bases). The V gene's germline CDR1 is LGHNA and CDR2 YSLEER. Trimming left V 4 bases short and J 6 bases short, with 12 bases between. The CDR3 covers 14 residues. The chain's CDR3 is CASSPAGVDEKLFF. The CDR3 nucleotides read TGCGCCAGCAGCCCCGCAGGGGTCGATGAAAAACTGTTTTTT.